This section outlines one TCR beta chain sequence together with its context. These data are taken from a study of blood T cell repertoires in COVID-19. As for the study in general: Samples taken during acute and convalescent COVID-19 were collected in the United States, Italy and Spain. From T cells, B-cell-depleted T cells, or PBMCs came the material, which was cDNA or gDNA.

The method was immunoSEQ multiplex PCR; TCRdb's version includes in-frame clones alone and lacks a portion of them. The sample carries approximately 89,000 clones, more than 70% recorded once. The germline V gene has CDR1 MNHEY and CDR2 SVGAGI. The CDR3 is 14 amino acids. Trimming removed 2 bases at V and 9 bases at J, with 16 bases between. The TCR sequence derives from a man in his sixties or seventies with acute or convalescent COVID-19. Sequencing was carried out using peripheral blood. The rearrangement uses TRBV6-5 and TRBJ1-2; a possible D gene is TRBD1 (6 bases). This chain's CDR3 is CASSYGGLKVSYTF. In DNA, the CDR3 is TGTGCCAGCAGTTACGGGGGCCTAAAAGTAAGCTACACCTTC.